Presented here are 5 T cell receptor beta chains from one specimen sequenced in a study of T cell responses to AZD1222 COVID-19 vaccine. The data were produced by immunoSEQ multiplex PCR, yet TCRdb's version contains in-frame clones alone and is incomplete. The sample lists some 120,000 clones, roughly nine tenths occurring once. This sample comprised peripheral blood, obtained 28 days after the second AZD1222 dose. Receptors originate from an adult who received the AZD1222 COVID-19 vaccine.

V usage is TRBV4-1 and J usage is TRBJ1-1; 8 bases agree with TRBD1. The ends lost 7 bases at V and 4 bases at J; junction bases unmatched: 14. The CDR3 is made up of 16 amino acids. Germline lookup yields CDR1 MGHRA and CDR2 YSYEKL. CDR3 DNA sequence: TGCGCCAGCAAGACCCAGGCCACAGGGGGGTCCACTGAAGCTTTCTTT. Protein product: CASKTQATGGSTEAFF.

The gene calls are TRBV7-7 and TRBJ2-5, with D perhaps given as TRBD1 or TRBD2 (6 bases each). V was shortened by 1 base and J by 2 bases, with 11 bases between the two germline ends. CDR1 is SSHAT, CDR2 FNYEAQ, per germline (reference sequence). The CDR3 is 15 amino acids. The CDR3 DNA follows: TGTGCCAGCAGCTTAGGAGGGGGAGGACAAGAGACCCAGTACTTC. It codes for CASSLGGGGQETQYF.

This chain joins TRBV2 and TRBJ2-3, with 12 bases matching TRBD2. CDR3 size: 15 residues. Germline V lookup: CDR1 SNHLY, CDR2 FYNNEI. Losses at the gene ends were 5 bases for V and 4 bases for J; bases not matched to a gene: 4. The CDR3 DNA reads TGTGCCAGCAGTCGGACTAGCGGGACGGCAGATACGCAGTATTTT. It is translated as CASSRTSGTADTQYF.

The genes are TRBV10-3 and TRBJ1-1, with D hard to call. The germline V and J ends were trimmed by 6 bases and 0 bases, with 8 bases remaining between them. Germline-derived CDR1 and CDR2 are ENHRY and SYGVKD. There are 13 residues in the CDR3. The CDR3 protein is CAIRGAVNTEAFF. The CDR3 DNA sequence: TGTGCCATCAGGGGCGCCGTGAACACTGAAGCTTTCTTT.

The chain uses TRBV19 and TRBJ2-3; no reliable D call. V was clipped by 6 bases and J by 4 bases, with 14 bases between them. There are 14 residues in the CDR3. Per germline, CDR1 LNHDA and CDR2 SQIVND (reference sequence). CDR3 protein: CASSLVVGADTQYF. The CDR3 DNA reads TGTGCCAGTAGCCTAGTGGTTGGGGCAGATACGCAGTATTTT. Drawing the rest from reference TRBV19 and TRBJ2-3, the complete variable domain is DGGITQSPKYLFRKEGQNVTLSCEQNLNHDAMYWYRQDPGQGLRLIYYSQIVNDFQKGDIAEGYSVSREKKESFPLTVTSAQKNPTAFYLCASSLVVGADTQYFGPGTRLTVL.